This TCR beta chain was sequenced in a study of cytomegalovirus exposure and HLA in healthy donors. Findings and caveats of the study: Cytomegalovirus-associated status was assigned to 164 TCR beta chains.

With respect to this clone: Its antigen is unknown.

Deletions cut 7 bases from V and 1 base from J, with 17 bases between. The germline V gene has CDR1 MDHEN and CDR2 SYDVKM. The CDR3 length is 15 residues. The assay was immunoSEQ multiplex PCR, and TCRdb's table has in-frame clones only and misses some. The sample contains 200,000 to 300,000 clones, about 90% of which appear only once. The material sequenced was PBMCs. The TCR comes from a woman in her 30s in good health and CMV-seronegative. The rearrangement joins TRBV28 to TRBJ2-7, with D perhaps TRBD2 (6 bases). The CDR3 loop reads CASIAGIGRSYEQYF. CDR3 DNA sequence: TGTGCCAGCATCGCGGGAATCGGGCGGTCCTACGAGCAGTACTTC.